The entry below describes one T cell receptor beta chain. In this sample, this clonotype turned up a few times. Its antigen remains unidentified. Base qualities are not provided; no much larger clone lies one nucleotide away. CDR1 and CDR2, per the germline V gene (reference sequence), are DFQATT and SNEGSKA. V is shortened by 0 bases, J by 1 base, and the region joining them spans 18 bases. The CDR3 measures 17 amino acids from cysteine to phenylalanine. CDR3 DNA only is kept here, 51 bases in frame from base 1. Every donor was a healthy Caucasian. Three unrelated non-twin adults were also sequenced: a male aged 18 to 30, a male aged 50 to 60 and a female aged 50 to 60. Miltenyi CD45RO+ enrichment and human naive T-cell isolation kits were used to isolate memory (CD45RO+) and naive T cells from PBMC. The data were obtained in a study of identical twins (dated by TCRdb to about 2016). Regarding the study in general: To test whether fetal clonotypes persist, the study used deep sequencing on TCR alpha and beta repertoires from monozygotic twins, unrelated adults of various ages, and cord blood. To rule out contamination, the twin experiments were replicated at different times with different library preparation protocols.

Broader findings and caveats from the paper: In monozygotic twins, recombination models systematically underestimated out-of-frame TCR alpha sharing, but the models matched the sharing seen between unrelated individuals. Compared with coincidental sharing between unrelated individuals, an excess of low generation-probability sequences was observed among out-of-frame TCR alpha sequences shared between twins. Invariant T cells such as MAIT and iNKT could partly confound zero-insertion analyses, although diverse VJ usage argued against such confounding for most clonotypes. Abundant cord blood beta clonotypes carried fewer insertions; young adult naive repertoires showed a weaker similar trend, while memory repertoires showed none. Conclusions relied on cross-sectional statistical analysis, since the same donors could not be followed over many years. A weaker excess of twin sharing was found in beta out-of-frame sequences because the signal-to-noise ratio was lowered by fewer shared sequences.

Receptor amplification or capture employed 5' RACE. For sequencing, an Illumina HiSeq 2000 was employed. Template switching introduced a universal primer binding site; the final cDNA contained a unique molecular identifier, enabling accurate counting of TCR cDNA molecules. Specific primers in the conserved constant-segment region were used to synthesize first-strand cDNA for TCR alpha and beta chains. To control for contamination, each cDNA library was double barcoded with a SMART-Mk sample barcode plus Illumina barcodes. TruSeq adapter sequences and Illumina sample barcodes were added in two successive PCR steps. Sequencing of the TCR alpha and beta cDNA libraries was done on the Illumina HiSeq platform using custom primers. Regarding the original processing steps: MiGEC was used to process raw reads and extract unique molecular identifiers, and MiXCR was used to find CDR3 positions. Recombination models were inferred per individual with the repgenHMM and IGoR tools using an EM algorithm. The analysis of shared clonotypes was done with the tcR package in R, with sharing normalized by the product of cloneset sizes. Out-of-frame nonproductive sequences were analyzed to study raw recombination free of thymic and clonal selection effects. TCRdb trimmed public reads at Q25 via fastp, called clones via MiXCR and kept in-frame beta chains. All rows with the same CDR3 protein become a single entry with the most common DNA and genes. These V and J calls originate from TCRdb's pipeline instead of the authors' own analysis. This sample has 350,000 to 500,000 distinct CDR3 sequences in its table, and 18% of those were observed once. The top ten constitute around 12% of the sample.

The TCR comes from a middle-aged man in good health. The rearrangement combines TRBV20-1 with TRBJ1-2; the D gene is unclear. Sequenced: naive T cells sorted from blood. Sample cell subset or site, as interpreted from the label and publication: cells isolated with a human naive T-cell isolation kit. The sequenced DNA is TGCAGTGCTAGAGAAATCCAAACTCTGGCGGGTAACTATGGCTACACCTTC. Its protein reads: CSAREIQTLAGNYGYTF.